The table lists the clone carrying this T cell receptor (beta chain) with a few counts. The data were obtained in a study of blood T cell repertoires in COVID-19. Study-level information: The study drew acute and convalescent COVID-19 samples from the United States, Italy and Spain. Sample material is recorded as cDNA or gDNA derived from T cells, B-cell-depleted T cells, or PBMCs.

V dropped 6 bases and J dropped 8; count of bases not matched to a gene: 8. Germline V lookup: CDR1 SGHVS, CDR2 FQNEAQ. The CDR3 is 13 residues long. In the original analysis: Amplified reference gene primers provided the basis for estimating nucleated cell counts. The method was immunoSEQ multiplex PCR; TCRdb's version includes in-frame clones alone and lacks a portion of them. The D gene and trimming were derived from the DNA, and the V and J assignments and clone size from that table. The sample carries roughly 120,000 clones, 65% to 90% recorded once. The chain is built from TRBV7-8 and TRBJ1-2; 8 positions agree with TRBD1. The source material was peripheral blood. This TCR was recovered from a woman older than 75 with active or convalescent COVID-19. CDR3 residues: CASRGQAAGGYTF. In DNA, the CDR3 is TGTGCCAGCAGGGGACAGGCGGCCGGGGGCTACACCTTC. The full variable domain, its missing parts supplied by reference TRBV7-8 and TRBJ1-2, is GAGVSQSPRYKVAKRGQDVALRCDPISGHVSLFWYQQALGQGPEFLTYFQNEAQLDKSGLPSDRFFAERPEGSVSTLKIQRTQQEDSAVYLCASRGQAAGGYTFGSGTRLTVV.